These 17 T cell receptor beta chains came from one sample sequenced in a study of CD8+CD57+ T cells in acquired aplastic anemia. Patients chosen for sequencing had CD8+CD57+ cells that had expanded, as shown by flow cytometry. Genomic DNA, the template, was used for profiling of the TCR beta VDJ and CDR3. TCRdb itself ran the reads through MiXCR, one entry per CDR3 protein. The sample holds 220,000 or so distinct CDR3 sequences; 50% to 70% are singletons and the top ten take under 60%. The sample taken for sequencing was sorted CD4+, CD8+, or CD8+CD57+ T cells (not recorded which) from PBMCs. Receptor source: a human donor with aplastic anemia.

V and J are TRBV20-1 and TRBJ2-3, with D unresolved. Germline V gene lookup returns CDR1 DFQATT and CDR2 SNEGSKA (reference sequence). The ends were cut back, 1 base at V and 5 bases at J, with 7 bases in the middle. CDR3 length: 12 amino acids. The CDR3 nucleotides are TGCAGTGCTAGAGTAGGGCAAGATACGCAGTATTTT. As protein: CSARVGQDTQYF.

A word on this clonotype: At one of its ends the junction is not consistent with the germline gene, which may arise from a read error. The chain has TRBV20-1 and TRBJ1-6; 11 positions agree with TRBD1. The germline CDR1 and CDR2 sequences are DFQATT and SNEGSKA (reference sequence). CDR3 length equals 14 residues. The CDR3 DNA sequence: TGCAGTGCGGCAGGGACAGGGGGTAATTCACCCCCCCACTTT. It specifies CSAAGTGGNSPPHF.

This chain joins TRBV19 and TRBJ1-5; D possibly corresponds to TRBD1 (6 bases). CDR1 is LNHDA, CDR2 SQIVND, per germline (reference sequence). The CDR3 contains 15 residues. Trimming left V 6 bases short and J 2 bases short, with 14 bases between. CDR3 amino acids: CASRRQEGGNQPQHF. In nucleotides, the CDR3 is TGTGCCAGTAGAAGACAGGAGGGAGGCAATCAGCCCCAGCATTTT. Combining the CDR3 with reference TRBV19 and TRBJ1-5 gives the whole variable domain DGGITQSPKYLFRKEGQNVTLSCEQNLNHDAMYWYRQDPGQGLRLIYYSQIVNDFQKGDIAEGYSVSREKKESFPLTVTSAQKNPTAFYLCASRRQEGGNQPQHFGDGTRLSIL.

This chain connects TRBV7-6 to TRBJ1-2, with D perhaps matching TRBD1 (5 bases). The CDR3 loop spans 14 amino acids. Germline lookup yields CDR1 SGHVS and CDR2 FNYEAQ. Trimming pared 3 bases from V and 8 bases from J, leaving 16 bases between. Here the CDR3 DNA reads TGTGCCAGCAGCTTGGGGTCCGGGACGTCCGGCTACACCTTC. It encodes CASSLGSGTSGYTF. The whole variable domain, filled in from reference TRBV7-6 and TRBJ1-2, reads GAGVSQSPRYKVTKRGQDVALRCDPISGHVSLYWYRQALGQGPEFLTYFNYEAQQDKSGLPNDRFSAERPEGSISTLTIQRTEQRDSAMYRCASSLGSGTSGYTFGSGTRLTVV.

The J gene is TRBJ2-3, the V gene TRBV7-2, with 8 bases lining up with TRBD2. Trimming at V came to 5 bases and at J to 4 bases, leaving 8 bases not matched to a gene. Germline V gene data show CDR1 as SGHTA and CDR2 as FQGNSA. This CDR3 region has 15 residues. CDR3 bases: TGTGCCAGCAGCAGTTATGCGGGAGGCTCAGATACGCAGTATTTT. This translates into CASSSYAGGSDTQYF.

This clonotype has only a few counts. Compared with germline, one end of the junction differs, possibly owing to a read error. The rearrangement links TRBV5-1 to TRBJ2-7; 7 bases map to TRBD2. The CDR3 length is 14 residues. Germline CDR1 is SGHRS and CDR2 is YFSETQ. The CDR3 DNA reads TGTGCCAGCAGCTTAGGTGCGGGAGTGTACGAGCAGTACTTC. Translated, it gives CASSLGAGVYEQYF.

The CDR3 DNA reads as TGTGCCACCATCCCTCGGGACAGCAACCAAGAGACCCAGTACTTC. This translates into CATIPRDSNQETQYF. This rearrangement joins TRBV24-1 to TRBJ2-5, with 7 bases that match TRBD1. This CDR3 region has 15 residues. V shed 8 bases and J 0 bases; nucleotides not matched to a gene: 8. The germline CDR1 and CDR2 sequences are KGHDR and SFDVKD.

The rearrangement joins TRBV5-1 to TRBJ2-7; D may be TRBD1 (5 bases). Trimming pared 4 bases from V and 0 bases from J, leaving 11 bases between. The germline V gene encodes CDR1 SGHRS and CDR2 YFSETQ. The CDR3 consists of 14 residues. In DNA, the CDR3 is TGCGCCAGCAGCGACTCCCAGGGCTCCTACGAGCAGTACTTC. Its protein product is CASSDSQGSYEQYF.

The V gene is TRBV15, the J gene TRBJ1-4, with D uncertain. Germline V gives CDR1 LNHNV, CDR2 YYDKDF (reference sequence). The CDR3 contains 16 residues. V was shortened by 8 bases and J by 0 bases, with 16 bases between the two germline ends. CDR3 sequence: CATVDRSSATNEKLFF. In DNA, the CDR3 is TGTGCCACCGTCGACCGATCAAGCGCAACTAATGAAAAACTGTTTTTT.

The CDR3 DNA reads as TGTGCCAGCAGCCCCAAAATCTACTACGAGCAGTACTTC. The encoded protein is CASSPKIYYEQYF. The rearrangement uses TRBV2 and TRBJ2-7; D gene ambiguous. V lost 6 bases, J lost 3 bases, and 12 bases lay in between. The CDR3 is 13 residues long. From germline, CDR1 is SNHLY and CDR2 FYNNEI.

The V gene is TRBV29-1, the J gene TRBJ2-4, with D perhaps matching TRBD1 (8 bases). There are 14 residues in the CDR3. CDR1 is SQVTM and CDR2 is ANQGSEA in the germline V gene. Trimming left V 5 bases short and J 1 base short, with 12 bases between. For the CDR3, the DNA is TGCAGCGTTAAACAGGGGGGGGCCAAAAACATTCAGTACTTC. This gives the protein CSVKQGGAKNIQYF.

V usage is TRBV10-1 and J usage is TRBJ1-5; the D is unclear. The germline CDR1 and CDR2 sequences are WNHNN and SYGVQD (reference sequence). This CDR3 contains 13 residues. The V end lost 2 bases, the J end lost 4 bases, and 6 bases lay between the germline ends. The CDR3 DNA is TGCGCCAGCAGTGAGAGCAGAAATCAGCCCCAGCATTTT. Translating it yields CASSESRNQPQHF.

The V gene is TRBV7-2, the J gene TRBJ1-4; 7 bases are a match to TRBD1. The germline CDR1 and CDR2 sequences are SGHTA and FQGNSA. CDR3 length equals 15 residues. With V trimmed by 5 bases and J by 4 bases, 7 bases remained unmatched. The CDR3 loop is CASSSGQALNEKLFF. Here the CDR3 DNA reads TGTGCCAGCAGCAGCGGACAGGCTCTTAATGAAAAACTGTTTTTT.

The genes are TRBV15 and TRBJ2-7, with no clear D. The germline CDR1 and CDR2 sequences are LNHNV and YYDKDF (reference sequence). Trimming removed 0 bases at V and 3 bases at J, with 12 bases between. This CDR3 has 15 amino acids. As DNA, the CDR3 is TGTGCCACCAGCAGAGATCTGGGCGGATTCTACGAGCAGTACTTC. Encoded protein: CATSRDLGGFYEQYF.

The V and J genes are TRBV9 and TRBJ2-3; TRBD2 agrees at 11 bases. This CDR3 comprises 17 residues. The V gene end was trimmed by 0 bases and the J gene end by 5 bases; junction bases not matched to a gene: 8. Germline CDR1 reads SGDLS; CDR2 reads YYNGEE. In DNA form, the CDR3 reads TGTGCCAGCAGCGTAGCTTTAGCGGGGGGGCTTAGAGATACGCAGTATTTT. Its protein is CASSVALAGGLRDTQYF.

CDR3 sequence reads: CASTAALQKFARHEKLFF. The CDR3, as DNA: TGTGCCAGTACCGCAGCCCTCCAGAAGTTCGCGCGCCATGAAAAACTGTTTTTT. The chain joins TRBV19 to TRBJ1-4, with D unclear. In germline, CDR1 is LNHDA, CDR2 SQIVND (reference sequence). This CDR3 has 18 amino acids. Trimming shortened V by 7 bases and J by 6 bases, and 27 bases separated the two germline ends.

As regards this clonotype: This CDR3 fails to terminate in the conserved phenylalanine or tryptophan, so it likely reflects a read error. The DNA is omitted, as the CDR3 cannot be located on it reliably, and the CDR3 follows TCRdb's listing. The V call is TRBV19, the J call TRBJ1-2; the DNA was not used to check the table's D call, TRBD1. Counting both end residues, the CDR3 totals 12 amino acids. Germline V gene lookup returns CDR1 LNHDA and CDR2 SQIVND (reference sequence). CDR3 region: CATNSRGHGHTS.